This T cell receptor (beta chain) was observed in a study of identical twins. Study conclusions and caveats: It was possible that invariant MAIT and iNKT cells partly confounded the zero-insertion analyses. A cross-sectional statistical analysis, not follow-up of the same donors, supported the conclusions.

The CDR3 runs to 14 residues. Germline CDR1 MNHEY, CDR2 SVGEGT. V was cut by 1 base and J by 3 bases, with 10 bases left in between. TCRdb itself ran the 5' RACE reads through MiXCR, one entry per CDR3 protein. The table lists over 250,000 distinct CDR3 sequences, 7.5% to 9.5% of them singletons. This clonotype was recorded a few times. What it recognizes is unknown. All donors were healthy, and all were Caucasian. These data also formed part of another study, on yellow fever vaccine responses in identical twins.

This sequence joins TRBV6-2 or TRBV6-3 and TRBJ2-7; D perhaps matches TRBD2 (5 bases). The sequence was collected from a woman younger than 35 in good health. Sequencing was done on a sample of CD8+ T cells sorted from blood. The CDR3 region is CASSYYTSGYEQYF. The DNA for the CDR3 is TGTGCCAGCAGTTACTACACAAGCGGCTACGAGCAGTACTTC.